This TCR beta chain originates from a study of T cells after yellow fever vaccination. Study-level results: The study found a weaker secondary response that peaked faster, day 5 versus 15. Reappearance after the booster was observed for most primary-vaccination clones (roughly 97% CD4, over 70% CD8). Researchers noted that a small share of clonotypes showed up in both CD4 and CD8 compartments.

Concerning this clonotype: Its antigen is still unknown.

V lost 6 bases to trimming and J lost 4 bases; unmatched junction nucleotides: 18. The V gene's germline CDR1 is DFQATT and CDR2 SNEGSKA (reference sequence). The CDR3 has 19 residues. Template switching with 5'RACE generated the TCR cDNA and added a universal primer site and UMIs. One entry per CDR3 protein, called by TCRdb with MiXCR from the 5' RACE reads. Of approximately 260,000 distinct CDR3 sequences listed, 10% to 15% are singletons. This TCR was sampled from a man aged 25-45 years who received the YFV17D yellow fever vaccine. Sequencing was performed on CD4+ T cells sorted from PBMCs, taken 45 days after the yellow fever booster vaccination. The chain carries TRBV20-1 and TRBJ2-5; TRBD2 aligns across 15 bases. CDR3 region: CSAVLGAGTSGRFRETQYF. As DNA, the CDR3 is TGCAGTGCAGTCCTTGGGGCCGGGACTAGCGGGAGGTTTAGAGAGACCCAGTACTTC.